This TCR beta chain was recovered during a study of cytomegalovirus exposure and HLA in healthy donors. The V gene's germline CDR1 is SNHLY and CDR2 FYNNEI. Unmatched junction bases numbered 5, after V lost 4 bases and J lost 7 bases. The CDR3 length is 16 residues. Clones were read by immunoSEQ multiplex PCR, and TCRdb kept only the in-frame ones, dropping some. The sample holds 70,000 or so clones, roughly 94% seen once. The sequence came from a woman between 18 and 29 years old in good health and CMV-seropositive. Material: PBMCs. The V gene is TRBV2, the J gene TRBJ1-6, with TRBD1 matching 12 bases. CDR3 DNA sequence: TGTGCCAGCAGTGGGGACAGGGGGCCTCGAAATTCACCCCTCCACTTT. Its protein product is CASSGDRGPRNSPLHF.